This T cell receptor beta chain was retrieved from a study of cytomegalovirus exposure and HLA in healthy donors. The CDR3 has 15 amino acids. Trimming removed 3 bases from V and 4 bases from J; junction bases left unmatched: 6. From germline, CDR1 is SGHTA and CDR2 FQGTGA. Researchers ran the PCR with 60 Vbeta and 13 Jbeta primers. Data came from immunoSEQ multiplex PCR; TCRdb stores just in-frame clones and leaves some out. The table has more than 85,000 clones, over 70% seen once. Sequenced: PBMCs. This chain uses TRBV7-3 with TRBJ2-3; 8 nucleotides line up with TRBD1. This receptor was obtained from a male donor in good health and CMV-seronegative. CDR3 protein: CASSFQGAGADTQYF. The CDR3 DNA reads TGTGCCAGCAGCTTTCAGGGGGCGGGTGCAGATACGCAGTATTTT.